This TCR beta chain was sequenced in a study of radiotherapy plus CTLA-4 blockade in lung cancer. CDR1 is SQVTM and CDR2 is ANQGSEA in the germline V gene. The V end was cut by 6 bases, the J end by 0 bases, with 14 bases between. The CDR3 is made up of 14 amino acids. TCRdb keeps only in-frame clones here, not all; method: immunoSEQ multiplex PCR. The profile shows around 130,000 clones, about 87% of them singletons. The specimen comprised peripheral blood, sampled from a patient treated with radiotherapy plus ipilimumab. This TCR came from a human donor with non-small cell lung cancer that progressed on radiotherapy plus ipilimumab. The chain carries TRBV29-1 and TRBJ1-1; D is possibly TRBD1 (6 bases). This CDR3 is CSVETGNLNTEAFF. CDR3 DNA: TGCAGCGTAGAAACAGGGAACTTGAACACTGAAGCTTTCTTT.